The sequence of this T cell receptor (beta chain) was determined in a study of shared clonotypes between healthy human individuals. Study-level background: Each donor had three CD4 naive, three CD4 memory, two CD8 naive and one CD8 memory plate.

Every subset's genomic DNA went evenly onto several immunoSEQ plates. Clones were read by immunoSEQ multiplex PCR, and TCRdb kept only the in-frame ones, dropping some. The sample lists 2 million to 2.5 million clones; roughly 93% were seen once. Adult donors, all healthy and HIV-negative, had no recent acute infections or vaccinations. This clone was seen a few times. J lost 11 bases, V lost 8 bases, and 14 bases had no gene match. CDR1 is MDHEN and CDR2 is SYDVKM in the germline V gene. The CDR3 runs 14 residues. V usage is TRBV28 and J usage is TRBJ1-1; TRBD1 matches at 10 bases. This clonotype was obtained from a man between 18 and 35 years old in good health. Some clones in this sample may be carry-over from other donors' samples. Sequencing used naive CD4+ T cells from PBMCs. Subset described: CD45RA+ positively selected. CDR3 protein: CASLGMDRGFGAFF. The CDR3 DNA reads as TGTGCCAGCTTAGGTATGGACAGGGGGTTTGGGGCTTTCTTT.